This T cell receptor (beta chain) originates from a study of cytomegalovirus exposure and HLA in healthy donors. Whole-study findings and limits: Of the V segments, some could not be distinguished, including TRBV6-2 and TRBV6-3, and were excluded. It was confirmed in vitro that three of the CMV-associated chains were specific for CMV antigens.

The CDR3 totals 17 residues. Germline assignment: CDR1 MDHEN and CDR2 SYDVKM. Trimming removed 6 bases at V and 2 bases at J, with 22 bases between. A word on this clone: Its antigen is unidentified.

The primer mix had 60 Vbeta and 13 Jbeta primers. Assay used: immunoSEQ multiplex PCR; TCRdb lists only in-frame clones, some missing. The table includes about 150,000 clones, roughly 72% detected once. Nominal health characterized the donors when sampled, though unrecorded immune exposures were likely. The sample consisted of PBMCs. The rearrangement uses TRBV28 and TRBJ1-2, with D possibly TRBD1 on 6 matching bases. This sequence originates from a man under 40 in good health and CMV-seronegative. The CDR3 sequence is CASRLQGRGLMNYGYTF. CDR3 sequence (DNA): TGTGCCAGCAGGCTACAGGGTAGGGGTCTTATGAACTATGGCTACACCTTC.